Presented here are 2 T cell receptor beta chains from one specimen sequenced in a study of T cell responses to AZD1222 COVID-19 vaccine. The protocol was immunoSEQ multiplex PCR, while the TCRdb copy is restricted to in-frame clones and leaves out a portion. Found here are around 100,000 clones, approximately 91% of them singletons; the top ten hold 18%. Sample: peripheral blood, taken on day 0 of AZD1222 vaccination. These TCRs come from an adult in good health.

J is TRBJ2-5 and V is TRBV29-1; TRBD1 is a possible D gene (6 bases). Germline V gives CDR1 SQVTM, CDR2 ANQGSEA. The ends were cut back, 3 bases at V and 3 bases at J, with 17 bases in the middle. The CDR3 is made up of 15 amino acids. CDR3 bases: TGCAGCGTTGATCTTCAGCCAGGGGATAAAGAGACCCAGTACTTC. Amino acid sequence: CSVDLQPGDKETQYF.

The chain joins TRBV7-2 to TRBJ1-3; maybe TRBD1 (5 bases). The germline CDR1 and CDR2 sequences are SGHTA and FQGNSA. The CDR3 spans 17 residues. V was shortened by 5 bases and J by 0 bases, with 17 bases between the two germline ends. The CDR3 DNA reads as TGTGCCAGCAGCGCGATCGACAGCGTACCCTCTGGAAACACCATATATTTT. Amino acid sequence: CASSAIDSVPSGNTIYF.